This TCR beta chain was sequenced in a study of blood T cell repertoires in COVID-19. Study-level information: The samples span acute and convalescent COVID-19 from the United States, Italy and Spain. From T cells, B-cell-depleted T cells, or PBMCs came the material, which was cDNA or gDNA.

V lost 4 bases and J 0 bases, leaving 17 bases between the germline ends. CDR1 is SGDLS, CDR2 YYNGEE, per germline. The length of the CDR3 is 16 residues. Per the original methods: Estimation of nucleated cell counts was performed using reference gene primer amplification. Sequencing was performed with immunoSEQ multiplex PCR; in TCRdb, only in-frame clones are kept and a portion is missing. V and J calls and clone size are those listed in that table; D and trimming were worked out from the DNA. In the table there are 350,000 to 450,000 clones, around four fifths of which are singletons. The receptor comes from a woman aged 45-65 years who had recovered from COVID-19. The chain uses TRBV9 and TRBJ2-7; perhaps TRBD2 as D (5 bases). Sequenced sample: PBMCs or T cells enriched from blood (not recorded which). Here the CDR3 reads CASSPQNSGSSYEQYF. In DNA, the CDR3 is TGTGCCAGCAGCCCACAGAACTCGGGGAGCTCCTACGAGCAGTACTTC.